The following is a TCR beta chain sequence with its context. Antigen unknown. Since a much larger clone is just one base distant, this may be a read error. Then a second PCR, running roughly 7 to 11 cycles, was carried out with a sample-barcoded 5' primer and a J-beta primer mix. Template switching added a 12-random-nucleotide identifier to every cDNA molecule. Each CDR3 protein gets one entry after TCRdb re-called the 5' RACE reads with MiXCR. The sample carries some 640,000 distinct CDR3 sequences, 49% recorded once. The record originates from a study of blood T cells in healthy people across ages. The study, taken as a whole, reports: When set beside aged donors, long-lived donors presented more naive CD4+ cells and higher diversity.

In each sample, at least 7 million PBMCs were isolated. CDR1 and CDR2 (germline): SNHLY, FYNNEI. The V and J ends lost 7 bases and 3 bases respectively, with 16 bases between them. The CDR3 consists of 15 residues. The specimen was blood. This sequence originates from a woman aged 55-69 years in good health. The rearrangement joins TRBV2 to TRBJ1-5; tentative D call: TRBD1 (5 bases). The CDR3 DNA is TGTGCCAGCAAAGCGATGGGGCAGCCCAATCAGCCCCAGCATTTT. Translation gives CASKAMGQPNQPQHF.